The clone carrying this T cell receptor (beta chain) was recorded at least ten times. Each CDR3 protein is one row after TCRdb ran MiXCR on the 5' RACE reads. The table shows about 160,000 distinct CDR3 sequences, with about 17% occurring only once. The record originates from a study of CD8 T cells in ankylosing spondylitis. The CDR3 covers 14 residues. Germline assignment: CDR1 WSHSY and CDR2 SAAADI. Trimming cost V 8 bases and J 6 bases; bases outside gene matches: 6. This chain connects TRBV10-2 to TRBJ2-3, with TRBD2 matching over 12 bases. Input material: blood, either unsorted or a sorted T cell fraction (not recorded which). The receptor's source is a male donor with ankylosing spondylitis or in good health (not recorded which). This CDR3 reads CASQTSGSSDTQYF. CDR3 DNA sequence: TGCGCCAGCCAGACTAGCGGGAGTTCCGATACGCAGTATTTT.